The 17 T cell receptor beta chains given below trace back to one sample, sequenced in a study of CD8 T cells in Susac syndrome. Random hexamers were used to reverse transcribe the RNA input (about 0.5 to 1 ug). TCRdb recomputed calls from the immunoSEQ multiplex PCR reads with MiXCR, one row per CDR3 protein. The sample gives around 130,000 distinct CDR3 sequences, under 95% of which show up once; roughly 0.25% is in the top ten. Sequencing used CD8+ T cells from PBMCs. Every receptor here comes from a human donor with multiple sclerosis.

This sequence joins TRBV6-2 or TRBV6-3 and TRBJ1-1; no clear D gene. V gave up 7 bases and J gave up 7 bases, with 13 bases separating them. The CDR3 loop spans 12 amino acids. Germline loops: CDR1 MNHEY, CDR2 SVGEGT. CDR3 sequence: CASTAGEREAFF. The CDR3 bases are TGTGCCAGCACGGCCGGGGAGCGTGAAGCTTTCTTT.

The rearrangement uses TRBV4-1 and TRBJ1-1; perhaps TRBD1 as D (5 bases). Germline CDR1 is MGHRA and CDR2 is YSYEKL. V was shortened by 1 base and J by 8 bases, with 8 bases between the two germline ends. CDR3 length: 12 amino acids. CDR3 coding DNA: TGCGCCAGCAGCCAAGTGGGGCTAGAAGCTTTCTTT. Protein product: CASSQVGLEAFF.

The rearrangement links TRBV15 to TRBJ1-1; D call uncertain. Looked up from germline, CDR1 is LNHNV and CDR2 is YYDKDF (reference sequence). V dropped 5 bases and J dropped 3 bases, with 10 bases sitting between them. The CDR3 runs to 13 residues. The CDR3, as DNA: TGTGCCACCAGCGGAGGCTCGGACACTGAAGCTTTCTTT. This gives the protein CATSGGSDTEAFF.

The chain employs TRBV19 and TRBJ2-3, with D unclear. The germline gives CDR1 LNHDA, CDR2 SQIVND (reference sequence). Trimming removed 5 bases from V and 3 bases from J, with 15 bases in between. The CDR3 extends over 15 amino acids. The DNA for the CDR3 is TGTGCCAGTAGTTCCGTCCCGACGGGTACAGATACGCAGTATTTT. This codes for CASSSVPTGTDTQYF.

This clonotype was seen only a few times. The V call is TRBV6-1, the J call TRBJ2-2, with D uncertain. CDR3 size: 12 residues. V lost 6 bases to trimming and J lost 6 bases, with 8 bases between them. Germline CDR1 reads MNHNS; CDR2 reads SASEGT. CDR3 DNA: TGTGCCAGCAGCCTTTCTCCCGGGGAGCTGTTTTTT. As protein: CASSLSPGELFF.

This rearrangement joins TRBV30 to TRBJ2-1; 7 positions match TRBD2. Trimming removed 1 base from V and 5 bases from J; junction bases left unmatched: 8. The CDR3 is made up of 15 amino acids. Germline CDR1 and CDR2: GTSNPN and SVGIG (reference sequence). The CDR3 here is CAWSAVSGYDNEQFF. In DNA, the CDR3 is TGTGCCTGGAGTGCGGTTAGCGGGTACGACAATGAGCAGTTCTTC.

The chain employs TRBV5-1 and TRBJ2-1; a possible D gene is TRBD1 (5 bases). V shed 4 bases and J shed 7 bases, with 12 bases lying between them. The germline V gene has CDR1 SGHRS and CDR2 YFSETQ. This CDR3 comprises 13 residues. The CDR3 nucleotides read TGCGCCAGCAGCCTGGACACCGGGAATGAGCAGTTCTTC. The encoded protein is CASSLDTGNEQFF.

V and J are TRBV25-1 and TRBJ2-1; perhaps TRBD2 as D (6 bases). The CDR3 consists of 16 residues. The germline gives CDR1 MGHDK, CDR2 SYGVNS. The V end lost 4 bases, the J end lost 1 base, and 14 bases lay between the germline ends. CDR3 sequence (DNA): TGTGCCAGCAGTGTTCGGGACTTAGGTTCCTACAATGAGCAGTTCTTC. Translated: CASSVRDLGSYNEQFF.

V usage is TRBV13 and J usage is TRBJ2-1; D gene uncertain. The V gene lost 4 bases and the J gene lost 8 bases, with 15 bases spanning the gap. The CDR3 runs 14 residues. Looked up from germline, CDR1 is PRHDT and CDR2 is FYEKMQ (reference sequence). The DNA of the CDR3 is TGTGCCAGCAGCTCCGGACCCCTGCCCCATGAGCAGTTCTTC. This codes for CASSSGPLPHEQFF.

The rearrangement joins TRBV2 to TRBJ2-3; the match to TRBD2 covers 11 bases. J gave up 2 bases and V 7 bases, and 5 bases lay outside the gene matches. The CDR3 has 15 amino acids. Germline lookup yields CDR1 SNHLY and CDR2 FYNNEI. CDR3 region: CASTTTSGATDTQYF. CDR3 coding DNA: TGTGCCAGCACCACGACTAGCGGGGCCACAGATACGCAGTATTTT.

V usage is TRBV4-3 and J usage is TRBJ2-7; 13 bases agree with TRBD2. This CDR3 has 16 amino acids. The germline gives CDR1 LGHNA, CDR2 YSLEER. Losses at the gene ends were 2 bases for V and 3 bases for J; bases not matched to a gene: 4. The CDR3 is CASSQSWTSGSYEQYF. The DNA of the CDR3 is TGCGCCAGCAGCCAATCTTGGACTAGCGGGAGCTACGAGCAGTACTTC.

This chain links TRBV30 with TRBJ1-1; no firm D call. The CDR3 consists of 13 residues. The germline CDR1 and CDR2 sequences are GTSNPN and SVGIG (reference sequence). V was clipped by 1 base and J by 4 bases, with 10 bases between them. CDR3 sequence reads: CAWSGWESTEAFF. CDR3 nucleotide sequence: TGTGCCTGGAGTGGTTGGGAGTCCACTGAAGCTTTCTTT.

This chain uses TRBV20-1 with TRBJ1-4; no definite D call. Germline loops: CDR1 DFQATT, CDR2 SNEGSKA (reference sequence). This CDR3 is 14 amino acids long. V was clipped by 0 bases and J by 0 bases, with 5 bases between them. CDR3 sequence: CSARDLTTNEKLFF. The CDR3 nucleotides read TGCAGTGCTAGAGATCTCACAACTAATGAAAAACTGTTTTTT.

The chain is built from TRBV27 and TRBJ2-7, with unresolved D. Trimming shortened V by 3 bases and J by 2 bases, and 14 bases separated the two germline ends. CDR3 size: 15 residues. The germline CDR1 and CDR2 sequences are MNHEY and SMNVEV (reference sequence). The DNA for the CDR3 is TGTGCCAGCAGTTTGTCGCCCCGGACCCCCTACGAGCAGTACTTC. Translated: CASSLSPRTPYEQYF.

V usage is TRBV6-5 and J usage is TRBJ2-2; 7 nucleotides agree with TRBD2. Germline trimming cut 2 bases from V and 4 bases from J; bases unmatched to any gene: 13. CDR1 is MNHEY, CDR2 SVGAGI, per germline. This CDR3 has 18 residues. CDR3 amino acids: CASSYARSEWGGTGELFF. CDR3 DNA sequence: TGTGCCAGCAGTTACGCCCGGTCGGAATGGGGGGGCACCGGGGAGCTGTTTTTT.

The CDR3: CAWNSQWNYGYTF. The CDR3 nucleotides read TGTGCCTGGAACTCTCAATGGAACTATGGCTACACCTTC. This chain connects TRBV30 to TRBJ1-2; the D is unclear. In germline, CDR1 is GTSNPN, CDR2 SVGIG (reference sequence). The V gene lost 4 bases and the J gene lost 2 bases, with 11 bases spanning the gap. CDR3 length: 13 residues.

V gene TRBV4-1 combines with J gene TRBJ1-2; tentatively, D is TRBD1 (5 bases). This CDR3 region has 18 residues. The germline V gene has CDR1 MGHRA and CDR2 YSYEKL. Trimming stripped 2 bases from V and 4 bases from J, with 23 bases between. CDR3 amino acids: CASSQPTGPPSIFYGYTF. CDR3 DNA: TGCGCCAGCAGCCAACCTACGGGACCCCCCTCTATTTTCTATGGCTACACCTTC.